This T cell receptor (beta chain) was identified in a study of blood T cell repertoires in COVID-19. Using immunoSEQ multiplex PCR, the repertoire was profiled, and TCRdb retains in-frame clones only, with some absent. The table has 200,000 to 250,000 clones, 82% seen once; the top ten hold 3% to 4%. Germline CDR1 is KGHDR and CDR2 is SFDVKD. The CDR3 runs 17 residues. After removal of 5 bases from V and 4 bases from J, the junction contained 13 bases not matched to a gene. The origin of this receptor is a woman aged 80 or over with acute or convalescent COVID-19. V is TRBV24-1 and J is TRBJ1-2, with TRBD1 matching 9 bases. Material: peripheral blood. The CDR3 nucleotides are TGTGCCACCAGTGGGGGCCGAATGGACAGGGGAATCTATGGCTACACCTTC. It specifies CATSGGRMDRGIYGYTF.